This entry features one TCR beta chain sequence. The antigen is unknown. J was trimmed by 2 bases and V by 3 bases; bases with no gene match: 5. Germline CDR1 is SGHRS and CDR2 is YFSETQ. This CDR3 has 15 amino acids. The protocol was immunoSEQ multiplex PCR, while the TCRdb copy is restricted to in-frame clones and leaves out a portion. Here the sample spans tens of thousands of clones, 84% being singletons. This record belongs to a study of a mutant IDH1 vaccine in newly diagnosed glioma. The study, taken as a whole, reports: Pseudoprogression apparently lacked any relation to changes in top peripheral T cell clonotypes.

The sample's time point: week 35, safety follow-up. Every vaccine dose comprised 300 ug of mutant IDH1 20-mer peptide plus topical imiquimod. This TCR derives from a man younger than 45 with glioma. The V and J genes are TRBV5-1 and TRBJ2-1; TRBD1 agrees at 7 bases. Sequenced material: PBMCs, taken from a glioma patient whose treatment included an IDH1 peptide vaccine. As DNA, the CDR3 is TGCGCCAGCAGCTCCCCCGGGACAGCCTACAATGAGCAGTTCTTC. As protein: CASSSPGTAYNEQFF.